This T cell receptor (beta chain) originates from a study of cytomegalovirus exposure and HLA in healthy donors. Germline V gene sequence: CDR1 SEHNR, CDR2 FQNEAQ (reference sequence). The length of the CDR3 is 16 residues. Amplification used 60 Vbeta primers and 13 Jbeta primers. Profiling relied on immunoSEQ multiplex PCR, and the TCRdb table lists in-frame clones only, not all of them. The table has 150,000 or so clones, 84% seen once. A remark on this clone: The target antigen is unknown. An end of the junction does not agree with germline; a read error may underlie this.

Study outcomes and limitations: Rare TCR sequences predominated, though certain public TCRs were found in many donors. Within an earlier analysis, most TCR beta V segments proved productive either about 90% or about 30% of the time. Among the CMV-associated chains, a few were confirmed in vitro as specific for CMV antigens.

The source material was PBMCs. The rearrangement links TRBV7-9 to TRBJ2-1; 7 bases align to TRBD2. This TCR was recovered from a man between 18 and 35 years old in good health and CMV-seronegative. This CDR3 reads CSSSLDGTNLYNEQFF. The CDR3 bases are TGTTCCAGCAGCTTAGACGGGACTAACCTTTACAATGAGCAGTTCTTC.